The 11 T cell receptor beta chains listed next were all sequenced from one sample in a study of regulatory T cells in long-lasting Graves disease. Arm-PCR of CDR3 regions and iRepertoire HTBI primers were the basis on which TCR beta libraries were built. TCRdb independently ran MiXCR on the multiplex PCR reads; one entry per CDR3 protein. This sample has 530,000 or so distinct CDR3 sequences, with roughly a sixth found just once. Time point defined: newly diagnosed GD, antithyroid drugs for less than 3 months. RNA from PBMCs was the source of the TCR library. These data also featured in a second study, about T cells in Graves' hyperthyroidism and ophthalmopathy.

This sample comprised peripheral blood mononuclear cells (PBMCs), obtained at new diagnosis, from a patient treated with antithyroid drugs. These receptors were collected from a man in his late teens or twenties with Graves disease.

This clonotype was observed at least ten times. V and J are TRBV7-9 and TRBJ2-5, with D hard to call. The CDR3 runs 13 residues. Germline CDR1 is SEHNR and CDR2 is FQNEAQ (reference sequence). V was clipped by 3 bases and J by 0 bases, with 5 bases between them. The CDR3 is CASSFRDQETQYF. The CDR3, as DNA: TGTGCCAGCAGCTTTAGGGACCAAGAGACCCAGTACTTC.

Many counts were recorded for this clonotype. The chain has TRBV6-2 or TRBV6-3 and TRBJ1-1; D not certain. Germline CDR1 MNHEY, CDR2 SVGEGT. CDR3 size: 13 residues. Trimming shortened V by 6 bases and J by 0 bases, and 8 bases separated the two germline ends. Here the CDR3 DNA reads TGTGCCAGCAGCCCCCCTCTGAACACTGAAGCTTTCTTT. Translation gives CASSPPLNTEAFF.

About this clonotype itself: A junction end diverges from the germline sequence, so it may reflect a read error. This rearrangement joins TRBV2 to TRBJ2-4, with D perhaps given as TRBD1 or TRBD2 (5 bases each). The CDR3 is 13 residues long. CDR1 SNHLY and CDR2 FYNNEI come from the germline V gene. The CDR3 nucleotides read TGTGCCAGCAGTGACCCGAGGGGCCCAGGAGAGGACTTC. Its translation is CASSDPRGPGEDF.

On this clonotype itself: A far larger clone is just one base off, so this is likely a read error. Here the CDR3 reads CANSYSGEEAFF. For the CDR3, the DNA is TGTGCCAACAGTTACTCGGGAGAGGAAGCTTTCTTT. This rearrangement joins TRBV6-2 or TRBV6-3 to TRBJ1-1; D ambiguous. The CDR3 has 12 residues. Looked up from germline, CDR1 is MNHEY and CDR2 is SVGEGT.

This clonotype was counted only a few times. This chain uses TRBV30 with TRBJ1-3, with D perhaps matching TRBD1 (5 bases). The CDR3 contains 14 residues. The V and J ends lost 0 bases and 3 bases respectively, with 9 bases between them. Germline V gene sequence: CDR1 GTSNPN, CDR2 SVGIG (reference sequence). This chain's CDR3 is CAWSVAGVGNTIYF. The DNA for the CDR3 is TGTGCCTGGAGTGTGGCGGGGGTTGGAAACACCATATATTTT.

Ten or more counts support this clonotype. The V and J genes are TRBV30 and TRBJ2-1; no clear D gene. CDR3 length equals 12 residues. V lost 0 bases and J lost 8, with 8 bases in between. CDR1 and CDR2 from the germline V gene are GTSNPN and SVGIG (reference sequence). As DNA, the CDR3 is TGTGCCTGGAGTGTACCGGGCTATGAGCAGTTCTTC. Protein sequence: CAWSVPGYEQFF.

This clonotype was observed at least ten times. The V call is TRBV28, the J call TRBJ2-7; 7 bases fit TRBD2. Germline lookup yields CDR1 MDHEN and CDR2 SYDVKM. V shed 8 bases, J shed 0 bases, and the junction held 13 bases outside the gene matches. CDR3 size: 16 residues. The CDR3 DNA is TGTGCCAGCGCCGCGGACCTCCGGGACTACTCCTACGAGCAGTACTTC. Its protein is CASAADLRDYSYEQYF. Full variable domain (rest looked up from reference TRBV28 and TRBJ2-7): DVKVTQSSRYLVKRTGEKVFLECVQDMDHENMFWYRQDPGLGLRLIYFSYDVKMKEKGDIPEGYSVSREKKERFSLILESASTNQTSMYLCASAADLRDYSYEQYFGPGTRLTVT.

This clonotype was detected many times. V usage is TRBV7-9 and J usage is TRBJ2-1; 9 bases agree with TRBD2. Germline CDR1 reads SEHNR; CDR2 reads FQNEAQ (reference sequence). The V segment lost 0 bases and the J segment 6 bases; nucleotides outside the gene matches: 3. This CDR3 region has 15 residues. Written as DNA, the CDR3 is TGTGCCAGCAGCTTAGCTAGCGGGAGTTCCAATGAGCAGTTCTTC. It translates to CASSLASGSSNEQFF.

This clonotype was seen many times. The rearrangement joins TRBV7-2 to TRBJ2-3, with D perhaps TRBD1 (5 bases). Trimming stripped 5 bases from V and 2 bases from J, with 14 bases between. The CDR3 sequence is 15 residues long. Germline V gene data show CDR1 as SGHTA and CDR2 as FQGNSA. In DNA form, the CDR3 reads TGTGCCAGCAGCCGACTGGACACGGACACAGATACGCAGTATTTT. This codes for CASSRLDTDTDTQYF. Combining the CDR3 with reference TRBV7-2 and TRBJ2-3 gives the whole variable domain GAGVSQSPSNKVTEKGKDVELRCDPISGHTALYWYRQSLGQGLEFLIYFQGNSAPDKSGLPSDRFSAERTGGSVSTLTIQRTQQEDSAVYLCASSRLDTDTDTQYFGPGTRLTVL.

In its sample, this clonotype was seen a few times. The V and J genes are TRBV7-9 and TRBJ2-3; the match to TRBD1 covers 8 bases. Germline CDR1 reads SEHNR; CDR2 reads FQNEAQ (reference sequence). This CDR3 is built from 15 residues. With V trimmed by 1 base and J by 2 bases, 2 bases remained unmatched. The CDR3 is CASSLDRGFTDTQYF. The CDR3, as DNA: TGTGCCAGCAGCTTAGACAGGGGGTTCACAGATACGCAGTATTTT.

There are many counts of this clonotype. The chain carries TRBV20-1 and TRBJ2-1; D uncertain. The CDR3 is made up of 11 amino acids. Germline CDR1 is DFQATT and CDR2 is SNEGSKA (reference sequence). The V gene lost 6 bases and the J gene lost 5 bases, with 8 bases spanning the gap. The CDR3 sequence: CSARRNNEQFF. CDR3 in DNA: TGCAGTGCACGTCGAAACAATGAGCAGTTCTTC.